This TCR beta chain was sequenced in a study of T cell responses to AZD1222 COVID-19 vaccine. Germline values: CDR1 SGHTA, CDR2 FQGNSA. Trimming shortened V by 6 bases and J by 3 bases, and 17 bases separated the two germline ends. This CDR3 contains 15 residues. Study-level results: Donors were largely white British and mainly female; clonal diversity was possibly underestimated. The breadth and depth of Spike-specific TCRs increased once two AZD1222 doses had been given. Just 5 to 7 AZD1222 recipients were seropositive at baseline. Unmutated regions of variants are reportedly targeted by nearly half of spike-specific TCRs.

Some clones are missing from TCRdb's copy, which holds only in-frame ones; the method was immunoSEQ multiplex PCR. The table shows some 150,000 clones, with 70% to 90% occurring only once. Turning to this clone: The target antigen is unknown.

J is TRBJ1-2 and V is TRBV7-2; weak D call: TRBD1 (6 bases). This clonotype originated in an adult who received the MenACWY meningococcal vaccine as a control. Sample: peripheral blood, taken 28 days after the second dose of the MenACWY control vaccine. This CDR3 reads CASSIQQGVHYGYTF. In DNA form, the CDR3 reads TGTGCCAGCAGTATCCAACAGGGAGTCCACTATGGCTACACCTTC.